The present T cell receptor beta chain was sequenced within a study of blood T cell repertoires in COVID-19 (dated by TCRdb to the early 2020s). Background on the whole study: Samples covering the acute and convalescent phases of COVID-19 were provided by collaborators in the United States, Italy and Spain. The prospective study material was composed of cDNA or gDNA derived from T cells, B-cell-depleted T cells, or PBMCs. Deeply sampled blood TCRbeta repertoires from subjects exposed to, actively infected with, or recovered from COVID-19 were included in the dataset. The repertoires were released in a freely available public database intended as a resource for research on the immune response to SARS-CoV-2. Samples came from the ongoing ImmuneRACE study (first 160 participants) plus 1,254 subjects from 6 global collaborators. The sample metadata nearly always contained a de-identified subject ID, COVID-19 status, age in years and sex. Where available, HLA class I and class II types were obtained from metadata supplied by the sample provider rather than from assay-based typing.

Another Seattle source contributed samples from volunteer blood donors who had recovered from COVID-19. Whole blood was collected in K2EDTA tubes by collaborating institutions according to the institutions' own protocols. Collaborator samples were shipped for TCRbeta analysis as frozen whole blood, isolated PBMCs, or DNA extracted from either sample type. According to the germline V gene, CDR1 reads SGHTA and CDR2 reads FQGTGA. From V the trimming removes 5 bases and from J it removes 5 bases, while the gene matches leave 7 bases of the junction unaccounted for. The CDR3 covers 15 residues, taking in both the cysteine and the phenylalanine. Of all the DNA, just the CDR3 is kept, 45 bases in frame from base 1. The immunoSEQ Assay, a bias-controlled multiplex PCR, was used to amplify TCRbeta CDR3 regions from genomic DNA. On the study's bioinformatics: Within the assay, amplification of reference gene primers was used to estimate how many nucleated cells each sample contained. To quantify the absolute abundance of each unique TCRbeta CDR3 rearrangement, sequence reads were collapsed and filtered. For each sample, productive Simpson clonality was calculated as the square root of Simpson's diversity index over productive rearrangements. TCRdb mirrors the immuneACCESS table, restricted to in-frame sequences. Some clones are absent from its copies; in checked studies, under half trace to an unresolved V gene, and the reason for the others is unknown. Clone size and V and J calls were adopted from that table, with D and trimming inferred from the DNA. This sample comprises approximately 150,000 clones, approximately 90% of them detected only once. The top ten hold 2% to 2.5% of the sample.

The paper as a whole reports these results and caveats: The amount of clinical and demographic metadata varied by source and participant and was provided uncurated.

On this clone: Its antigen target is currently unknown. No quality values exist for individual bases; no much larger clone is one base distant.

Recombination connected TRBV7-3 to TRBJ2-3; TRBD1 lines up with 10 middle nucleotides. The sample was peripheral blood. This receptor was identified in a man in his fifties who had recovered from COVID-19. Read as DNA, the sequence is TGTGCCAGCAGCACGACAGGGGGCCTGGGAGATACGCAGTATTTT. Its product reads: CASSTTGGLGDTQYF.